The clone carrying this T cell receptor beta chain was recorded many times. Its antigen remains unidentified. The data were taken from a study of regulatory T cells in long-lasting Graves disease. The study, taken as a whole, reports: Favoring TRBV28, TRBJ1-2 and TRBJ2-5 was a feature seen in persistent disease.

Researchers made TCR beta libraries by using iRepertoire HTBI primers and running Arm-PCR on CDR3 regions. One entry per CDR3 protein, called by TCRdb with MiXCR from the multiplex PCR reads. This table has roughly 360,000 distinct CDR3 sequences, approximately 10% appearing once. Time point described: newly diagnosed GD, antithyroid drugs for less than 3 months. PBMCs provided the RNA from which the TCR library was made. American Thyroid Association guidelines defined Graves' disease diagnosis. Peripheral blood, at nine milliliters, went into EDTA tubes. The length of the CDR3 is 16 residues. V lost 1 base, J lost 5 bases, and 8 bases stayed unmatched. This sample also belongs to another study, concerning T cells in Graves' hyperthyroidism and ophthalmopathy. As reported in that work: The HTBI primer set drove a first-round RT-PCR of the TCR CDR3.

Material: peripheral blood mononuclear cells (PBMCs), obtained at new diagnosis, from a patient treated with antithyroid drugs. The receptor was derived from a woman aged 18-29 years with Graves disease. The chain joins TRBV12-3 or TRBV12-4 to TRBJ2-5; the match to TRBD2 covers 9 bases. CDR3 residues: CASSLGGGGAEETQYF. The DNA of the CDR3 is TGTGCCAGCAGTTTAGGGGGCGGGGGGGCAGAGGAGACCCAGTACTTC.